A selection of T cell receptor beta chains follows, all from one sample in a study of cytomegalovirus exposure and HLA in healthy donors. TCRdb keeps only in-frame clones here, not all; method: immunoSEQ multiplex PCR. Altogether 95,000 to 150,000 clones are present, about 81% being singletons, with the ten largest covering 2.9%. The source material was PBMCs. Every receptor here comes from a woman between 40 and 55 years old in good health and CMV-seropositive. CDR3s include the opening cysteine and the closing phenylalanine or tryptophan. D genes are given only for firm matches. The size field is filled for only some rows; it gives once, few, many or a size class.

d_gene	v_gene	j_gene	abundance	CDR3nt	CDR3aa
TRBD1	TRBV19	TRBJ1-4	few	TGTGCCAGTAGTCCAATACAGGGGATTAATGAAAAACTGTTTTTT	CASSPIQGINEKLFF
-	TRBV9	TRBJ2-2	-	TGTGCCAGCAGCGTAGTGGGGACAACGAACACCGGGGAGCTGTTTTTT	CASSVVGTTNTGELFF
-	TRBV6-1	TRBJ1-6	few	TGTGCCAGCAGTGAGACTCCCGCCTCCTGGAATTCACCCCTCCACTTT	CASSETPASWNSPLHF
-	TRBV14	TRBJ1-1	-	TGTGCCAGCAGCCATACGTCCCTCACGGGAAACACTGAAGCTTTCTTT	CASSHTSLTGNTEAFF
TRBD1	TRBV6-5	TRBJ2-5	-	TGTGCCAGCAGTTTCCTTCTACAGGGGGGAGAGACCCAGTACTTC	CASSFLLQGGETQYF
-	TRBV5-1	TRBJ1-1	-	TGCGCCAGCAGCTTTGGAGGAGCGAACACTGAAGCTTTCTTT	CASSFGGANTEAFF
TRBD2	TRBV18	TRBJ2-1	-	TGTGCCAGCTCACCGATAGCGGGAAGCTCCTACAATGAGCAGTTCTTC	CASSPIAGSSYNEQFF
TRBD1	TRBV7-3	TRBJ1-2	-	TGTGCCAGCAGCCCTCGGGAGGGGGCGTTTGGCTACACCTTC	CASSPREGAFGYTF
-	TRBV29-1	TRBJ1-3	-	TGCAGCGTTGCCCCCAACGGGGTCCGAAACACCATATATTTT	CSVAPNGVRNTIYF
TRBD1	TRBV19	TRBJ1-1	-	TGTGCCAGTAGTGCAAACAGACAGGGTGTGAACACTGAAGCTTTCTTT	CASSANRQGVNTEAFF
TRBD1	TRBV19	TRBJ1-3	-	TGTGCCAGTAGTATTGGTGACAGGGGGGTCCTGAACACCATATATTTT	CASSIGDRGVLNTIYF
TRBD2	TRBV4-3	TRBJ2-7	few	TGCGCCAGCAGCCAAGAAGTGCTAGCGGGAGTCGAGCAGTACTTC	CASSQEVLAGVEQYF
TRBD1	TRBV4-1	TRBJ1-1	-	TGCGCCAGCAGCCAATTCCAGGGGGCGGTTACTGAAGCTTTCTTT	CASSQFQGAVTEAFF
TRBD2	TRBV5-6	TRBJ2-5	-	TGTGCCAGCAGCTTGGTACTAGCGGGAGGGGAAACAGAGACCCAGTACTTC	CASSLVLAGGETETQYF
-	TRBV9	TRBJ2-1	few	TGTGCCAGCAGCGTCAGCGGAACTAGCTCCTACAATGAGCAGTTCTTC	CASSVSGTSSYNEQFF
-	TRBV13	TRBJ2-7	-	TGTGCCAGCAGCCTCCGGCAGGGTCAGAACGAGCAGTACTTC	CASSLRQGQNEQYF
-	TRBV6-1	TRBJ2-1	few	TGTGCCAGCAGTGGGGCAGCCTGGATCCTCTTC	CASSGAAWILF
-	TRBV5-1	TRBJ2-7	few	TGCGCCAGCAGGGATGCACGACAGCCCATGGCCGAGCAGTACTTC	CASRDARQPMAEQYF
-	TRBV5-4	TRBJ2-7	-	TGTGCCAGCAGCCATGCCGCAGTATCCTACGAGCAGTACTTC	CASSHAAVSYEQYF
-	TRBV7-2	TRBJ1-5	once	TGTGCCAGCAGCTTAGCACGGCAGGCTAGCAATCAGCCCCAGCATTTT	CASSLARQASNQPQHF
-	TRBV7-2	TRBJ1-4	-	TGTGCCAGCAGCTTAGGTGCATACCGACAGGCAACTAATGAAAAACTGTTTTTT	CASSLGAYRQATNEKLFF
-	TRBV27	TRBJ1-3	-	TGTGCCAGCAGCACGACAGGTACCGGAAACACCATATATTTT	CASSTTGTGNTIYF
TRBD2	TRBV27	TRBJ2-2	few	TGTGCCAGCAGTTTGGACCTGCTACTAGCGGGAGGGCCAGCCGGGGAGCTGTTTTTT	CASSLDLLLAGGPAGELFF
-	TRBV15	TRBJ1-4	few	TGTGCCACCAGCGGCGGGGAGGACCTTAATGAAAAACTGTTTTTT	CATSGGEDLNEKLFF
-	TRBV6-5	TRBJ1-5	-	TGTGCCAGCAGTCTCTTCGGGGGAATCCAGCCCCAGCATTTT	CASSLFGGIQPQHF
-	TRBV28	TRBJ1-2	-	TGTGCCAGCGCGAGGGTAGGACGCGGCTACACCTTC	CASARVGRGYTF
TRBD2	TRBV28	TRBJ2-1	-	TGTGCCAGCAGTACAACGTCTAGCGGGAGTGTTAGAGATGAGCAGTTCTTC	CASSTTSSGSVRDEQFF
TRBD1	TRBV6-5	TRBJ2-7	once	TGTGCCAGCAGTTACTCGGGGGGACAGGGCTCGCTCGAGCAGTACTTC	CASSYSGGQGSLEQYF
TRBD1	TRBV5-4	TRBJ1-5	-	TGTGCCAGCAGCAGAGATTCAGGGGGCCCCCAGCATTTT	CASSRDSGGPQHF
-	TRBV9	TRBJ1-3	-	TGTGCCAGCAGCCCGCAACGACAGGTTGGAAACACCATATATTTT	CASSPQRQVGNTIYF
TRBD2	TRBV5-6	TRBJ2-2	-	TGTGCCAGCAGCTCGCGCGGGAGTAGGACCGGGGAGCTGTTTTTT	CASSSRGSRTGELFF
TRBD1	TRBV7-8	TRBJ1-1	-	TGTGCCAGCAGCTTGGGGACAGGGAACACTGAAGCTTTCTTT	CASSLGTGNTEAFF
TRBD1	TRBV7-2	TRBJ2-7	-	TGTGCCAGCAGCTTAATAGGACAGGGGGCGGGCGAGCAGTACTTC	CASSLIGQGAGEQYF
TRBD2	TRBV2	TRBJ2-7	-	TGTGCCAGCAGAGAGCTGACTAGCGAGGGCGAGCAGTACTTC	CASRELTSEGEQYF
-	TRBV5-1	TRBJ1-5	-	TGCGCCAGCAGCTTGGATGGGGGCCAGCCCCAGCATTTT	CASSLDGGQPQHF
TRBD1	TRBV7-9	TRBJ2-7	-	TGTGCCAGCAGCTCCAGACAGGGACCCTACGAGCAGTACTTC	CASSSRQGPYEQYF
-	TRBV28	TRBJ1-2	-	TGTGCCAGCAGGCGGGAGTATGGCTACACCTTC	CASRREYGYTF